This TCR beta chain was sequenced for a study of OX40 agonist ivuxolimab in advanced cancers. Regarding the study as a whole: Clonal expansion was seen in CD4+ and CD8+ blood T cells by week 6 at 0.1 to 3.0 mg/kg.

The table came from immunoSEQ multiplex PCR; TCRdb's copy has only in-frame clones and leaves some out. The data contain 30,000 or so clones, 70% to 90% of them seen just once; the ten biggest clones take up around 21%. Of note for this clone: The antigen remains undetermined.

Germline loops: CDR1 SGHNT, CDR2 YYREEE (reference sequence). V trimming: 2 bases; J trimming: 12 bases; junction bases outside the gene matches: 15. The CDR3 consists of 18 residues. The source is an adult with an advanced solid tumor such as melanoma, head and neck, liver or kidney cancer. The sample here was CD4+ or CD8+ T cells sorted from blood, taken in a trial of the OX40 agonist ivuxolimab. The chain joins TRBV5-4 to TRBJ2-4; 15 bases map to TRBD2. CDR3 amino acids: CASSFGLAGGPGLLAQYF. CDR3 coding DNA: TGTGCCAGCAGCTTCGGACTAGCGGGAGGGCCGGGCCTTTTGGCTCAGTACTTC. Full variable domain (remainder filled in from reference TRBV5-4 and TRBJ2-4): ETGVTQSPTHLIKTRGQQVTLRCSSQSGHNTVSWYQQALGQGPQFIFQYYREEENGRGNFPPRFSGLQFPNYSSELNVNALELDDSALYLCASSFGLAGGPGLLAQYFGAGTRLSVL.